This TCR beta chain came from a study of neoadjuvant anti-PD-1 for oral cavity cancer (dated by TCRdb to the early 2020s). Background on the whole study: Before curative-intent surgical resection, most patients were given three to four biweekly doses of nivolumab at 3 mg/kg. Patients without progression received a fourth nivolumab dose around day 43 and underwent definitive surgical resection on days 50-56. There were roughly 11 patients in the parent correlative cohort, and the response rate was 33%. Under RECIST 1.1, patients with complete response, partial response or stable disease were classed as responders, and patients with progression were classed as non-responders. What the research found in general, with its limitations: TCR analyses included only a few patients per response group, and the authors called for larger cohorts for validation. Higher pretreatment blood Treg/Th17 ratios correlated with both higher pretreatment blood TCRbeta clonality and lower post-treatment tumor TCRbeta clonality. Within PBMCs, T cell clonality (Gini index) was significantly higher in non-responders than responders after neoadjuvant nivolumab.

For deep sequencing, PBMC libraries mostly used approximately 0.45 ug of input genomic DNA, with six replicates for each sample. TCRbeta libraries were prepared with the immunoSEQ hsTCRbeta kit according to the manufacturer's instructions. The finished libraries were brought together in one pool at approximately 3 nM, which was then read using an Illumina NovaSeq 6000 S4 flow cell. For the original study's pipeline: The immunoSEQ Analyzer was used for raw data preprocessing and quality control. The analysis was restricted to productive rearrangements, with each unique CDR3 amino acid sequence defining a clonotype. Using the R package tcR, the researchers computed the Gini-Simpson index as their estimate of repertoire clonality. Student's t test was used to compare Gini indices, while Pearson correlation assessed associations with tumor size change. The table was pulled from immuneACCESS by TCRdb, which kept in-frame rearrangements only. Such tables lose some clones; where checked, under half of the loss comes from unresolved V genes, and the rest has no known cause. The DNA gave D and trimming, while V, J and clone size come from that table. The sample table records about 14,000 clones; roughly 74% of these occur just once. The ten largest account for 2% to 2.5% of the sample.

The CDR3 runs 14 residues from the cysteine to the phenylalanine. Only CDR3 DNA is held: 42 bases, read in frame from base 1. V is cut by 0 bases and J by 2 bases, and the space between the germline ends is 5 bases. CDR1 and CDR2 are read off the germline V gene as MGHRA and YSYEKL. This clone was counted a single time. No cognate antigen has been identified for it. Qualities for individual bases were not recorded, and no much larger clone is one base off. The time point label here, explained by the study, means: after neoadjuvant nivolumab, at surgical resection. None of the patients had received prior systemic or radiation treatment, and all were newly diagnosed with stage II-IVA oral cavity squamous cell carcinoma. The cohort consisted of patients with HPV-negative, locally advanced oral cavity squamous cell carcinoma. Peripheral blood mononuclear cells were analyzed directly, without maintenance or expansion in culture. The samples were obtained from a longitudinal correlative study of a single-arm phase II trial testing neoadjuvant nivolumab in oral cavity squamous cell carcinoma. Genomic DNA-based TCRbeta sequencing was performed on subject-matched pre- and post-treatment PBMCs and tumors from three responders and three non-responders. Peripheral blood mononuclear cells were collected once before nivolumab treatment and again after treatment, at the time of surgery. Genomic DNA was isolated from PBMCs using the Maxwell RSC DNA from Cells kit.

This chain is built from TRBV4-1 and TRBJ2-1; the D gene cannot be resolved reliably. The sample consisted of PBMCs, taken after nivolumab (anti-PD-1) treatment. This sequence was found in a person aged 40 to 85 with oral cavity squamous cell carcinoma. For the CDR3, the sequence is CASSQDPAYNEQFF. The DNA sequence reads TGCGCCAGCAGCCAAGACCCAGCCTACAATGAGCAGTTCTTC.